The T cell receptor beta chain described here comes from a study of blood T cell repertoires in COVID-19. Method: immunoSEQ multiplex PCR; TCRdb's copy keeps in-frame clones and lacks some. The sample has 180,000 or so clones, around nine tenths seen once. Germline CDR1 is MDHEN and CDR2 is SYDVKM. With V trimmed by 5 bases and J by 1 base, 5 bases remained unmatched. The CDR3 spans 15 residues. This TCR was sampled from a man aged 65 to 85 with acute or convalescent COVID-19. The genes are TRBV28 and TRBJ2-3, with TRBD2 matching over 8 bases. The sample was peripheral blood. CDR3 region: CASSQPGRGTDTQYF. CDR3 DNA: TGTGCCAGCAGTCAGCCCGGGAGGGGCACAGATACGCAGTATTTT.